The source of this TCR beta chain is a study of molecular identifiers for immune sequencing clone quantification. On the study more broadly: The replicate experiment used RNA from approximately 20,000 or 100,000 naive CD8 cells. This RNA was split into five aliquots, and four of them were sequenced. Findings and limits, study-wide: Clones that had above 20 RNA copies took up over 99% of effector molecules but under 1% in naive cells.

TCRdb called the PCR reads again in MiXCR, with one record for every CDR3 protein. Seen here are about 320,000 distinct CDR3 sequences, 20% to 25% observed once, and the top ten hold approximately 0.84%. The CDR3 contains 14 residues. Germline CDR1 reads ENHRY; CDR2 reads SYGVKD. V lost 7 bases and J lost 8; bases outside the gene matches: 13. This clonotype has more than one count but fewer than ten. What it binds is not known. Sequenced sample: naive CD8+ T cells from blood, with Jurkat cell RNA spiked in. The subset here: FACS-sorted CD8+CD4-CCR7+CD45RA+ naive T cells. This TCR derives from a human donor in good health. Some libraries in this study had Jurkat cell RNA spiked in. The chain couples TRBV10-3 to TRBJ1-2, with 7 bases identical to TRBD1. The CDR3 region is CAITIEGAAPGYTF. Here the CDR3 DNA reads TGTGCCATCACTATCGAGGGGGCAGCCCCCGGCTACACCTTC.